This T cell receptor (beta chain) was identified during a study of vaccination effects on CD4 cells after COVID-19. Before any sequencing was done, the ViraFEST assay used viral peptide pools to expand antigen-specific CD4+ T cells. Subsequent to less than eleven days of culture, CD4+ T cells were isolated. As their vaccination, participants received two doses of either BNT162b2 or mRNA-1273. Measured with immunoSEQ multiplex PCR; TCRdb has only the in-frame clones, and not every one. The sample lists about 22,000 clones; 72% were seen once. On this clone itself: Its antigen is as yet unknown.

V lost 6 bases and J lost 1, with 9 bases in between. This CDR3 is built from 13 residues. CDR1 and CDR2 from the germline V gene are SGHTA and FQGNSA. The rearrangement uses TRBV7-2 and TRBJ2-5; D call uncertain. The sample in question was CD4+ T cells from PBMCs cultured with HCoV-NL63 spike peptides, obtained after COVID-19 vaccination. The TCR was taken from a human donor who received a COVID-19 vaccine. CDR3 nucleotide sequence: TGTGCCAGCAGACTCAGAAGCCAAGAGACCCAGTACTTC. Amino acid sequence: CASRLRSQETQYF.